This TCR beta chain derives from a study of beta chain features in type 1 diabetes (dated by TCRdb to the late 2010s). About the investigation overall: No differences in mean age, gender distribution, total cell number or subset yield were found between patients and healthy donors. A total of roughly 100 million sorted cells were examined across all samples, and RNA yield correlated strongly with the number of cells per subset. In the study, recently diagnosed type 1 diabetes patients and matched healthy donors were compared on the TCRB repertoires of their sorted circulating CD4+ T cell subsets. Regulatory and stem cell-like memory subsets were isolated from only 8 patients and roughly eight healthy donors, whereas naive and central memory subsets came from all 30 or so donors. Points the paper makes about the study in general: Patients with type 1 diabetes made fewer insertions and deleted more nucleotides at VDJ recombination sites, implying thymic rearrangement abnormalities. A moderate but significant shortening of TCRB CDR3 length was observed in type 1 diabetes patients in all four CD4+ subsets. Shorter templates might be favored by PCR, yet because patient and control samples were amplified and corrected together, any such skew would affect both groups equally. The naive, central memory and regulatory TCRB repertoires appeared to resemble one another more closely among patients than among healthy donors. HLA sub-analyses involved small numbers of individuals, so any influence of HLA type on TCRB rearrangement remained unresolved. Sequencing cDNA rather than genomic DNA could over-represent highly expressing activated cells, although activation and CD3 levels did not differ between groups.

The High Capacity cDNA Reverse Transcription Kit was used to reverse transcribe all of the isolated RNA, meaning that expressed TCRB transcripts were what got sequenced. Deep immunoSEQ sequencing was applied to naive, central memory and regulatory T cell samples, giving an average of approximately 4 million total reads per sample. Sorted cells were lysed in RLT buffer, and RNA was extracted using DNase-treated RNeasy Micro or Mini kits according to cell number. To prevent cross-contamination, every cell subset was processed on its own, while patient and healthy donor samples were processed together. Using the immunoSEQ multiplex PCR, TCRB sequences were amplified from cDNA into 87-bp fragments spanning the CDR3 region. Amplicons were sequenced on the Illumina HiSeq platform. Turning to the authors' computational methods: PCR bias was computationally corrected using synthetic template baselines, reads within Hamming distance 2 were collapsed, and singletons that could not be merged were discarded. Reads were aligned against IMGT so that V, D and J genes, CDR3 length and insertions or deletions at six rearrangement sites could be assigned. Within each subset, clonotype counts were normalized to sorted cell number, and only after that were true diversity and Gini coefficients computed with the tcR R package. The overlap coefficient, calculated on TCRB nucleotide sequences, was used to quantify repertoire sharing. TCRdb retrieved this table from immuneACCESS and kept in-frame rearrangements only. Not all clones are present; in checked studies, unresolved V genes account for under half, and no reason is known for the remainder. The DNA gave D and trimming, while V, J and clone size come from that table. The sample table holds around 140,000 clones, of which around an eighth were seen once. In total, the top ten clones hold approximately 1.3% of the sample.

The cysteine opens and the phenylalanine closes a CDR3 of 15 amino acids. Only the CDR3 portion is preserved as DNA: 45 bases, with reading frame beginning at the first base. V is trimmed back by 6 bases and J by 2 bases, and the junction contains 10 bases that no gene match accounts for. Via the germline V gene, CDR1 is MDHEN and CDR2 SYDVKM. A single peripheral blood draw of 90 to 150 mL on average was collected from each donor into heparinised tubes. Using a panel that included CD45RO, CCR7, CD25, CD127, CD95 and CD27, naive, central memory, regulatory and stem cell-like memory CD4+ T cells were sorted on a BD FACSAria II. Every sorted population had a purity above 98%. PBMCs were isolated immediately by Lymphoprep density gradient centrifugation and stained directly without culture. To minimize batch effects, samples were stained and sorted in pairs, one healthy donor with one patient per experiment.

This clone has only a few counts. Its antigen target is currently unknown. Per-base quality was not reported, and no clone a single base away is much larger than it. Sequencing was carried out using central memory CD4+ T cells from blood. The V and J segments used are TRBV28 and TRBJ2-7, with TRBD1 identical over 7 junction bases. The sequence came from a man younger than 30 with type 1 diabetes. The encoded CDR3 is CASRQNRGLTYEQYF. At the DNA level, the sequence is TGTGCCAGCAGACAAAACAGGGGCCTGACCTACGAGCAGTACTTC.